Following are 2 T cell receptor beta chains from one sample sequenced in a study of CD8+ T cells in alopecia areata listed by TCRdb under 2018. The library was generated by the immunoSEQ multiplex PCR assay. RNA was extracted from all samples and reverse transcribed into cDNA, which served as template for TCR sequencing. The table comes from immuneACCESS by way of TCRdb, which keeps in-frame sequences with V and J called. Part of the clones is missing from these tables; in studies checked, under half for an unresolved V gene and the rest for unknown reasons. The sample table records roughly 120,000 clones; roughly 68% of these occur just once. Of the sample, 2.8% is held by the ten largest clones. The sample taken for sequencing was CD4+ T cells sorted from blood. The origin of the receptors is a human donor in good health.

The chain joins TRBV2 to TRBJ2-1; D call uncertain. The germline V and J ends were trimmed by 7 bases and 4 bases, with 14 bases remaining between them. The CDR3 is 14 residues long. Germline CDR1 is SNHLY and CDR2 is FYNNEI. The CDR3 DNA reads TGTGCCAGCATGTCCCGCTTGGGGTACAATGAGCAGTTCTTC. It codes for CASMSRLGYNEQFF.

The chain's CDR3 is CASSSAGQRLNTEAFF. CDR3 DNA sequence: TGTGCCAGCAGTTCGGCGGGACAGCGCCTCAACACTGAAGCTTTCTTT. The J gene is TRBJ1-1, the V gene TRBV27; 7 nucleotides align to TRBD1. Germline CDR1 is MNHEY and CDR2 is SMNVEV (reference sequence). CDR3 size: 16 residues. The V gene end was trimmed by 4 bases and the J gene end by 2 bases; junction bases not matched to a gene: 10.